The 30 T cell receptor beta chains reported below all come from one sample, sequenced in a study of CD4+ T cells in melanoma. The assay was immunoSEQ multiplex PCR, and TCRdb's table has in-frame clones only and misses some. The sample holds some 150,000 clones, about nine tenths seen once. The receptors shown here come from a human donor with melanoma.

The chain employs TRBV11-2 and TRBJ2-7, with 12 bases matching TRBD1. With V trimmed by 5 bases and J by 6 bases, 8 bases remained unmatched. The CDR3 covers 15 residues. Germline CDR1 and CDR2: SGHAT and FQNNGV. The CDR3 DNA follows: TGTGCCAGCAGCCTTTCCGGGACAGGGGGCCGCGAGCAGTACTTC. It is translated as CASSLSGTGGREQYF.

The gene calls are TRBV5-1 and TRBJ1-6; TRBD1 is a possible D gene (6 bases). Germline V gene data show CDR1 as SGHRS and CDR2 as YFSETQ. The CDR3 length is 18 residues. Deletions cut 1 base from V and 2 bases from J, with 16 bases between. This CDR3 is CASSLFMTGTAYNSPLHF. The CDR3 coding sequence is TGCGCCAGCAGCTTGTTTATGACAGGTACAGCCTATAATTCACCCCTCCACTTT.

The table lists this clone with a few counts. The V gene is TRBV30, the J gene TRBJ2-7, with 11 nucleotides matching TRBD2. CDR3 size: 14 residues. V shed 5 bases, J shed 4 bases, and the junction held 7 bases outside the gene matches. Germline V gives CDR1 GTSNPN, CDR2 SVGIG (reference sequence). The CDR3 sequence is CAWGRTSGGYEQYF. Written as DNA, the CDR3 is TGTGCCTGGGGCCGAACTAGCGGGGGATACGAGCAGTACTTC.

This chain joins TRBV6-5 and TRBJ1-2, with D maybe TRBD1 (5 bases). CDR1 is MNHEY, CDR2 SVGAGI, per germline. The CDR3 is 12 residues long. V was pared by 5 bases and J by 2 bases, with 6 bases between. The CDR3 reads CASSDRNYGYTF. The CDR3 DNA follows: TGTGCCAGCAGTGACAGAAACTATGGCTACACCTTC.

V gene TRBV18 combines with J gene TRBJ1-1, with 8 bases lining up with TRBD1. Germline CDR1 reads KGHSH; CDR2 reads LQKENI. Unmatched junction bases numbered 14, after V lost 5 bases and J lost 6 bases. This CDR3 contains 16 residues. The CDR3 DNA sequence: TGTGCCAGCTCAGCGACCCTCGGACAGGGCAATCCTGAAGCTTTCTTT. It codes for CASSATLGQGNPEAFF.

The V gene is TRBV7-2, the J gene TRBJ1-6, with D possibly matching TRBD1 (5 bases). Trimming took off 1 base at V and 10 bases at J, with 14 bases between the two ends. Germline V CDR1 and CDR2: SGHTA, FQGNSA. This CDR3 comprises 15 residues. The CDR3 DNA reads TGTGCCAGCAGCTTAGGGGTCAGGGCCAGCTCACCCCTCCACTTT. It specifies CASSLGVRASSPLHF.

Written as DNA, the CDR3 is TGCAGCGTAGTGGAACGGAGCTCCTACGAGCAGTACTTC. Translation: CSVVERSSYEQYF. The rearrangement joins TRBV29-1 to TRBJ2-7; D unresolved. This CDR3 has 13 amino acids. In germline, CDR1 is SQVTM, CDR2 ANQGSEA. The V and J ends lost 6 bases and 0 bases respectively, with 12 bases between them.

As for this clone: The junction differs from germline at one of its ends, possibly a read error. The chain joins TRBV7-9 to TRBJ2-3; the D gene is possibly TRBD1 (6 bases). Looked up from germline, CDR1 is SEHNR and CDR2 is FQNEAQ (reference sequence). The CDR3 loop spans 12 amino acids. This CDR3 reads CASSLEVGAALF. The DNA of the CDR3 is TGTGCCAGCAGCTTAGAGGTGGGGGCAGCTCTCTTT.

The V and J genes are TRBV5-1 and TRBJ2-7; the match to TRBD1 covers 8 bases. The CDR3 loop spans 15 amino acids. Trimming removed 2 bases from V and 1 base from J; junction bases left unmatched: 5. Germline CDR1 and CDR2: SGHRS and YFSETQ. CDR3 sequence: CASSLDRGPSYEQYF. CDR3 bases: TGCGCCAGCAGCTTAGACAGGGGCCCATCCTACGAGCAGTACTTC.

The chain recombines TRBV7-9 with TRBJ2-3, with 8 positions matching TRBD1. The CDR3 contains 17 residues. V shed 2 bases, J shed 0 bases, and the junction held 7 bases outside the gene matches. Germline V gene lookup returns CDR1 SEHNR and CDR2 FQNEAQ (reference sequence). The CDR3 sequence is CASSLRGTGKSTDTQYF. CDR3 coding DNA: TGTGCCAGCAGCTTACGAGGGACAGGCAAGAGCACAGATACGCAGTATTTT.

The chain has TRBV5-1 and TRBJ1-1; TRBD1 matches at 7 bases. The CDR3 has 15 residues. Germline values: CDR1 SGHRS, CDR2 YFSETQ. The junction had 6 bases not matched to a gene; V was cut back by 4 bases and J by 0 bases. The CDR3 DNA sequence: TGCGCCAGCAGCATAATGACAGGGCTGAACACTGAAGCTTTCTTT. This gives the protein CASSIMTGLNTEAFF.

The gene calls are TRBV10-3 and TRBJ1-2; no firm D call. Germline V CDR1 and CDR2: ENHRY, SYGVKD. The CDR3 runs to 16 residues. Between the trimmed V and J ends, which lost 8 bases and 1 base, there was a span of 20 bases. The chain's CDR3 is CAISSRLEGSNYGYTF. In DNA form, the CDR3 reads TGTGCCATCTCCTCTCGTCTGGAAGGGAGTAACTATGGCTACACCTTC.

The V gene is TRBV18, the J gene TRBJ2-2, with D possibly TRBD2 on 5 matching bases. V was trimmed by 3 bases and J by 7 bases, leaving 12 bases between them. This CDR3 contains 14 residues. Germline CDR1 reads KGHSH; CDR2 reads LQKENI. As DNA, the CDR3 is TGTGCCAGCTCACCTCCCGGCCGGGGCGGGGAGCTGTTTTTT. This translates into CASSPPGRGGELFF.

This clone was observed a few times. This chain uses TRBV18 with TRBJ1-5; no definite D call. The V gene's germline CDR1 is KGHSH and CDR2 LQKENI. The V and J ends lost 5 bases and 4 bases respectively, with 6 bases between them. The CDR3 runs 12 residues. In nucleotides, the CDR3 is TGTGCCAGCTCATCACGTAATCAGCCCCAGCATTTT. It is translated as CASSSRNQPQHF.

The chain joins TRBV6-5 to TRBJ1-3; D might be TRBD1 (5 bases). V lost 2 bases to trimming and J lost 0 bases, with 11 bases between them. Germline values: CDR1 MNHEY, CDR2 SVGAGI. The CDR3 has 16 residues. CDR3 sequence reads: CASSYRRGDSGNTIYF. CDR3 sequence (DNA): TGTGCCAGCAGTTACCGACGGGGGGACTCTGGAAACACCATATATTTT.

V usage is TRBV7-5 and J usage is TRBJ2-7. TRBV7-5 is tagged as a pseudogene. This CDR3 comprises 16 residues. The CDR3 sequence: CARSLVIPRGDYEQYF. In DNA form, the CDR3 reads TGTGCCAGAAGCTTAGTAATTCCTAGGGGGGACTACGAGCAGTACTTC.

CDR3 sequence reads: CASSGGGLNQPQHF. The CDR3 DNA reads as TGTGCCAGCAGTGGTGGCGGGCTCAATCAGCCCCAGCATTTT. The V gene is TRBV2, the J gene TRBJ1-5; D unresolved. Trimming removed 4 bases from V and 3 bases from J, with 10 bases in between. Germline V gene lookup returns CDR1 SNHLY and CDR2 FYNNEI. The CDR3 loop spans 14 amino acids.

The chain carries TRBV2 and TRBJ1-5; possibly TRBD1 for D (6 bases). The CDR3 is 16 amino acids. Germline CDR1 and CDR2: SNHLY and FYNNEI. The V end was cut by 5 bases, the J end by 4 bases, with 18 bases between. This CDR3 reads CASSYRVRAGNQPQHF. The CDR3 region has the DNA TGTGCCAGCAGTTACAGGGTAAGGGCTGGAAATCAGCCCCAGCATTTT.

CDR3 DNA: TGTGCTAGTGGTTTGCCTTGGGGGGAGACCCAGTACTTC. Translated, it gives CASGLPWGETQYF. V gene TRBV12-5 combines with J gene TRBJ2-5, with D perhaps given as TRBD1 or TRBD2 (5 bases each). Germline V gene data show CDR1 as LGHNT and CDR2 as FRNRAP. The CDR3 length is 13 residues. Deletions cut 2 bases from V and 5 bases from J, with 9 bases between. Supplemented by reference TRBV12-5 and TRBJ2-5, the full variable domain reads DARVTQTPRHKVTEMGQEVTMRCQPILGHNTVFWYRQTMMQGLELLAYFRNRAPLDDSGMPKDRFSAEMPDATLATLKIQPSEPRDSAVYFCASGLPWGETQYFGPGTRLLVL.

This clone showed up just once. The rearrangement uses TRBV11-2 and TRBJ1-2; D unclear. Germline values: CDR1 SGHAT, CDR2 FQNNGV. Trimming stripped 0 bases from V and 11 bases from J, with 4 bases between. The CDR3 runs 10 residues. CDR3 nucleotide sequence: TGTGCCAGCAGCTTAGATACGTACACCTTC. Protein: CASSLDTYTF.

This clone was seen a single time. Written as DNA, the CDR3 is TGTGCCAGCTCACGGACGGACAGCACAGATACGCAGTATTTT. Its protein product is CASSRTDSTDTQYF. The gene calls are TRBV18 and TRBJ2-3, with D uncertain. V was pared by 4 bases and J by 0 bases, with 8 bases between. Germline lookup yields CDR1 KGHSH and CDR2 LQKENI. CDR3 size: 14 residues.

V and J are TRBV6-1 and TRBJ2-3; D might be TRBD1 (6 bases). The germline V gene has CDR1 MNHNS and CDR2 SASEGT. The CDR3 has 14 residues. The V gene lost 4 bases and the J gene lost 3 bases, with 11 bases spanning the gap. CDR3 region: CASSGTGRTDTQYF. The DNA for the CDR3 is TGTGCCAGCAGTGGTACAGGGAGAACAGATACGCAGTATTTT.

The chain couples TRBV5-1 to TRBJ2-2, with TRBD2 matching over 11 bases. Germline CDR1 reads SGHRS; CDR2 reads YFSETQ. This CDR3 has 18 amino acids. V dropped 4 bases and J dropped 9; count of bases not matched to a gene: 17. The DNA of the CDR3 is TGCGCCAGCAGCCCCACGGGACTAGCGGACCTGACTAACCGGGAGCTGTTTTTT. Its protein product is CASSPTGLADLTNRELFF.

This rearrangement joins TRBV29-1 to TRBJ1-5; D remains unclear. The length of the CDR3 is 12 residues. Germline assignment: CDR1 SQVTM and CDR2 ANQGSEA. The V end lost 4 bases, the J end lost 5 bases, and 9 bases lay between the germline ends. The CDR3 sequence is CSVGGMDQPQHF. In DNA, the CDR3 is TGCAGCGTTGGAGGAATGGATCAGCCCCAGCATTTT. The whole variable domain, filled in from reference TRBV29-1 and TRBJ1-5, reads SAVISQKPSRDICQRGTSLTIQCQVDSQVTMMFWYRQQPGQSLTLIATANQGSEATYESGFVIDKFPISRPNLTFSTLTVSNMSPEDSSIYLCSVGGMDQPQHFGDGTRLSIL.

The chain carries TRBV13 and TRBJ1-2; D unclear. The germline V gene has CDR1 PRHDT and CDR2 FYEKMQ (reference sequence). The CDR3 is made up of 14 amino acids. V was cut by 0 bases and J by 6 bases, with 11 bases left in between. The CDR3 DNA is TGTGCCAGCAGCTTAGGAGGCGTAGGCAATGGCTACACCTTC. Protein: CASSLGGVGNGYTF.

The chain employs TRBV5-1 and TRBJ1-1; TRBD1 agrees at 7 bases. V shed 2 bases and J 1 base; nucleotides not matched to a gene: 8. The CDR3 is 16 residues long. The V gene's germline CDR1 is SGHRS and CDR2 YFSETQ. This CDR3 reads CASSFYPTGTNTEAFF. CDR3 coding DNA: TGCGCCAGCAGCTTTTACCCGACAGGGACGAACACTGAAGCTTTCTTT.

V gene TRBV29-1 combines with J gene TRBJ2-1, with TRBD2 matching over 9 bases. V dropped 6 bases and J dropped 5; count of bases not matched to a gene: 11. Per germline, CDR1 SQVTM and CDR2 ANQGSEA. The CDR3 covers 15 residues. In DNA, the CDR3 is TGCAGCGTGGGCTTGCGGGGGGGCCGGAACAATGAGCAGTTCTTC. Its translation is CSVGLRGGRNNEQFF.

V and J are TRBV23-1 and TRBJ2-2; no definite D call. TRBV23-1 falls under the ORF class, with uncertain function. This CDR3 region has 14 residues. V lost 0 bases, J lost 8 bases, and 10 bases lay in between. The chain's CDR3 is CASSQSALPGELFF. The CDR3 region has the DNA TGCGCCAGCAGTCAATCGGCATTACCGGGGGAGCTGTTTTTT.

This chain uses TRBV10-2 with TRBJ2-1; D ambiguous. V was shortened by 0 bases and J by 10 bases, with 4 bases between the two germline ends. Germline V gene lookup returns CDR1 WSHSY and CDR2 SAAADI. CDR3 length equals 11 residues. DNA for the CDR3: TGCGCCAGCAGTGAGTCGAGAGAGCAGTTCTTC. It codes for CASSESREQFF.

This chain joins TRBV20-1 and TRBJ1-2; tentative D call: TRBD1 (6 bases). The germline CDR1 and CDR2 sequences are DFQATT and SNEGSKA (reference sequence). Trimming pared 4 bases from V and 7 bases from J, leaving 10 bases between. The CDR3 sequence is 11 residues long. Here the CDR3 DNA reads TGCAGTGCTACGAAGGGGGGTGGCTACACCTTC. Residues: CSATKGGGYTF.